This T cell receptor beta chain was identified during a study of T cell responses to AZD1222 COVID-19 vaccine. General study points: The donors showed a predominance of white British ancestry and of females, with possible underestimation of clonal diversity. Rises in breadth and depth of Spike-specific TCRs came after two AZD1222 doses.

Assay used: immunoSEQ multiplex PCR; TCRdb lists only in-frame clones, some missing. The sample records roughly 200,000 clones, approximately 89% being singletons. As regards this clone: Its antigen is unknown.

Germline CDR1 reads MNHEY; CDR2 reads SVGAGI. The V gene lost 6 bases and the J gene lost 2 bases, with 16 bases spanning the gap. The length of the CDR3 is 15 residues. This clonotype originated in an adult who received the AZD1222 COVID-19 vaccine. The J gene is TRBJ1-2, the V gene TRBV6-5, with D possibly matching TRBD1 (6 bases). Sample: peripheral blood, taken 28 days after the second AZD1222 dose. The CDR3 DNA reads TGTGCCAGCAGGCCCGGGACACCCATAAACTATGGCTACACCTTC. Protein sequence: CASRPGTPINYGYTF.